This T cell receptor (beta chain) is from a study of T cell repertoires in cytomegalovirus infection. General observations from the study: HLA-C-restricted CMV clonotypes gave the most frequent clonotype in two of eight donors.

This clonotype has only a few counts. What it binds is not known. The CDR3 extends over 13 amino acids. Trimming took 8 bases from V and 2 from J, leaving 10 bases between them. One entry per CDR3 protein results from TCRdb running MiXCR on the reads. Of approximately 300,000 distinct CDR3 sequences in the sample, 29% were seen once. The chain joins TRBV12-3 or TRBV12-4 to TRBJ2-1; the D gene could be TRBD1 or TRBD2 (5 bases each). The sample was cultured PBMCs, taken from culture after CMV antigen stimulation. This receptor was identified in a human donor in good health (CMV status not recorded). Some clones in this sample may be carry-over from other donors' samples. CDR3 sequence reads: CASGTGPYNEQFF. CDR3 DNA: TGTGCCAGCGGGACGGGACCCTACAATGAGCAGTTCTTC.